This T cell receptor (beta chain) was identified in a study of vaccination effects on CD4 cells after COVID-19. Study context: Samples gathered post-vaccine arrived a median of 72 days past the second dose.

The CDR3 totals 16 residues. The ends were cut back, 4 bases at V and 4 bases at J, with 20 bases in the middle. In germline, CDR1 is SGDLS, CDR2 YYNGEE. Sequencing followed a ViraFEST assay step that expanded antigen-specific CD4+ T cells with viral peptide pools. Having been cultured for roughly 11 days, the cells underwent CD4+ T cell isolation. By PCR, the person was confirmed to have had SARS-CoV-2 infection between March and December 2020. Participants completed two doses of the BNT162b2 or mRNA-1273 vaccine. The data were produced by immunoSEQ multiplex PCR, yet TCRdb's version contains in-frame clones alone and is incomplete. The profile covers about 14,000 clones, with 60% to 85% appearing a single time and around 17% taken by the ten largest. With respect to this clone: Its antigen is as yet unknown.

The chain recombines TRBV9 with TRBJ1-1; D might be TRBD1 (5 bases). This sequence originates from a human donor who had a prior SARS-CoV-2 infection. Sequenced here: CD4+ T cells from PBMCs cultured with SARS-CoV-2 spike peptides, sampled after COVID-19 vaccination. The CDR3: CASSTQTGLLGTEAFF. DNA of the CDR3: TGTGCCAGCAGCACCCAAACAGGCCTCCTGGGCACTGAAGCTTTCTTT.